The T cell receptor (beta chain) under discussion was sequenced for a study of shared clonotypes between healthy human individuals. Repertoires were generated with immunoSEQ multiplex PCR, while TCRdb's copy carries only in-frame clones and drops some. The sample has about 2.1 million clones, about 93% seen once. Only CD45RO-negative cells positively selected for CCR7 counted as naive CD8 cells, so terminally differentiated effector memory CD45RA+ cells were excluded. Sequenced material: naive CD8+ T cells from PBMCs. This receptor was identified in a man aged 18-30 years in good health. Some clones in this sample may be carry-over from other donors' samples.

CDR3 coding DNA: TGTGCCAGCAGCGCGTCTCCGAACACTGAAGCTTTCTTT. Its protein is CASSASPNTEAFF. J is TRBJ1-1 and V is TRBV7-6; D is unclear. Trimming cost V 5 bases and J 1 base, with 8 bases left between them. Germline lookup yields CDR1 SGHVS and CDR2 FNYEAQ. The CDR3 consists of 13 residues.